Below are 31 T cell receptor beta chains sequenced from a single sample in a study of blood T cell repertoires in COVID-19. Using immunoSEQ multiplex PCR, the repertoire was profiled, and TCRdb retains in-frame clones only, with some absent. The sample records over 100,000 clones, about 87% being singletons. The material sequenced was peripheral blood. These receptors were obtained from a man between 45 and 60 years old with acute or convalescent COVID-19.

V gene TRBV5-1 combines with J gene TRBJ2-5, with 10 bases fitting TRBD1. CDR1 SGHRS and CDR2 YFSETQ come from the germline V gene. The V gene end was trimmed by 3 bases and the J gene end by 7 bases; junction bases not matched to a gene: 9. The CDR3 runs to 15 residues. The CDR3, as DNA: TGCGCCAGCAGCTCGGACAGGGGGATGGATCTGACCCAGTACTTC. Protein product: CASSSDRGMDLTQYF.

V is TRBV14 and J is TRBJ2-2, with 8 bases that match TRBD2. CDR3 size: 17 residues. V was clipped by 0 bases and J by 7 bases; unmatched bases: 10. The germline CDR1 and CDR2 sequences are SGHDN and FVKESK. Written as DNA, the CDR3 is TGTGCCAGCAGCCAAGATATCGGACTAGCCGGGGTCGGGGAGCTGTTTTTT. Amino acid sequence: CASSQDIGLAGVGELFF.

V and J are TRBV5-1 and TRBJ2-7, with D maybe TRBD1 (6 bases). V gave up 0 bases and J gave up 1 base, with 11 bases separating them. CDR3 length: 15 amino acids. Per germline, CDR1 SGHRS and CDR2 YFSETQ. The CDR3 sequence: CASSLELTGSYEQYF. In DNA, the CDR3 is TGCGCCAGCAGCTTGGAGCTGACAGGTTCCTACGAGCAGTACTTC.

This rearrangement joins TRBV28 to TRBJ2-2; 7 nucleotides agree with TRBD2. The CDR3 runs to 17 residues. Germline lookup yields CDR1 MDHEN and CDR2 SYDVKM. Unmatched junction bases numbered 10, after V lost 5 bases and J lost 1 base. DNA for the CDR3: TGTGCCAGCAGTCTCGAGCGGGGAACCATGAACACCGGGGAGCTGTTTTTT. It translates to CASSLERGTMNTGELFF.

This clone was seen a single time. This rearrangement joins TRBV28 to TRBJ2-3, with 8 bases lining up with TRBD2. The CDR3 extends over 17 amino acids. Germline trimming cut 3 bases from V and 4 bases from J; bases unmatched to any gene: 12. Per germline, CDR1 MDHEN and CDR2 SYDVKM. CDR3 nucleotide sequence: TGTGCCAGCAGTTTTTCGGGGGCGGGAGGACGGGCAGATACGCAGTATTTT. The encoded protein is CASSFSGAGGRADTQYF.

The rearrangement uses TRBV7-2 and TRBJ2-7, with D tentatively TRBD1 (5 bases). The germline V and J ends were trimmed by 3 bases and 0 bases, with 12 bases remaining between them. Germline assignment: CDR1 SGHTA and CDR2 FQGNSA. The CDR3 runs to 15 residues. The CDR3, as DNA: TGTGCCAGCAGCTTTGCAGGGTCTAGCTCCTACGAGCAGTACTTC. This encodes CASSFAGSSSYEQYF.

The chain uses TRBV19 and TRBJ2-1, with 12 bases aligning to TRBD2. Germline CDR1 reads LNHDA; CDR2 reads SQIVND (reference sequence). Trimming at V came to 0 bases and at J to 6 bases, leaving 6 bases not matched to a gene. There are 17 residues in the CDR3. The chain's CDR3 is CASSIDQVLAGGNEQFF. The DNA for the CDR3 is TGTGCCAGTAGTATAGATCAGGTACTAGCGGGAGGCAATGAGCAGTTCTTC.

This rearrangement joins TRBV24-1 to TRBJ2-1, with a tentative D call TRBD2 (6 bases). Germline V gene data show CDR1 as KGHDR and CDR2 as SFDVKD. The V gene lost 6 bases and the J gene lost 6 bases, with 14 bases spanning the gap. CDR3 length equals 14 residues. The DNA of the CDR3 is TGTGCCACCAGTTCCGGGACTTTCGGCAATGAGCAGTTCTTC. Its translation is CATSSGTFGNEQFF.

The chain carries TRBV5-1 and TRBJ2-5, with TRBD1 matching over 7 bases. There are 14 residues in the CDR3. Per germline, CDR1 SGHRS and CDR2 YFSETQ. V lost 4 bases and J lost 3; bases outside the gene matches: 6. CDR3 loop: CASSTGTAKETQYF. CDR3 in DNA: TGCGCCAGCAGCACCGGGACAGCCAAAGAGACCCAGTACTTC.

This chain links TRBV19 with TRBJ1-5, with D hard to call. CDR3 length: 11 residues. Trimming took off 5 bases at V and 6 bases at J, with 5 bases between the two ends. Per germline, CDR1 LNHDA and CDR2 SQIVND (reference sequence). The CDR3 sequence: CASSAGQPQHF. In DNA, the CDR3 is TGTGCCAGTAGTGCGGGTCAGCCCCAGCATTTT.

V usage is TRBV29-1 and J usage is TRBJ1-1, with 7 bases identical to TRBD1. The germline V gene has CDR1 SQVTM and CDR2 ANQGSEA. This CDR3 region has 15 residues. The J segment lost 6 bases and the V segment lost 3 bases, leaving 13 bases of the junction unmatched. The CDR3 DNA reads as TGCAGCGTTGATGACAGGGACCTAGAGAGGGCTGAAGCTTTCTTT. Encoded protein: CSVDDRDLERAEAFF.

CDR3 loop: CASSVGLGSYNEQFF. The CDR3 nucleotides are TGTGCCAGTAGTGTGGGACTAGGCTCCTACAATGAGCAGTTCTTC. The chain combines TRBV19 with TRBJ2-1, with 8 bases identical to TRBD2. Germline loops: CDR1 LNHDA, CDR2 SQIVND (reference sequence). Trimming removed 5 bases from V and 0 bases from J; junction bases left unmatched: 3. The CDR3 spans 15 residues.

This chain uses TRBV3-1 (or the pseudogene TRBV3-2) with TRBJ1-6; a possible D gene is TRBD1 (6 bases). Trimming shortened V by 2 bases and J by 5 bases, and 10 bases separated the two germline ends. Germline V gene lookup returns CDR1 LGHDT and CDR2 YNNKEL (reference sequence). CDR3 size: 15 residues. The CDR3 loop is CASSQSGQNNSPLHF. CDR3 DNA: TGTGCCAGCAGCCAATCTGGACAGAATAATTCACCCCTCCACTTT.

The chain is built from TRBV7-8 and TRBJ2-2, with 12 nucleotides matching TRBD2. Losses at the gene ends were 5 bases for V and 4 bases for J; bases not matched to a gene: 11. Germline CDR1 SGHVS, CDR2 FQNEAQ. The CDR3 has 18 amino acids. CDR3 amino acids: CASSPVGLAGGGTGELFF. The CDR3, as DNA: TGTGCCAGCAGCCCCGTGGGGCTAGCGGGAGGGGGCACCGGGGAGCTGTTTTTT.

The rearrangement uses TRBV27 and TRBJ1-6; 7 bases map to TRBD1. Germline CDR1 and CDR2: MNHEY and SMNVEV (reference sequence). The ends lost 6 bases at V and 6 bases at J; junction bases unmatched: 8. This CDR3 has 15 residues. CDR3 DNA: TGTGCCAGCAGGATACAGGGGACCGCTAATTCACCCCTCCACTTT. It codes for CASRIQGTANSPLHF.

The chain links TRBV3-1 (or the pseudogene TRBV3-2) to TRBJ2-7; weak D call: TRBD2 (5 bases). Trimming pared 1 base from V and 4 bases from J, leaving 11 bases between. This CDR3 has 14 amino acids. Looked up from germline, CDR1 is LGHDT and CDR2 is YNNKEL (reference sequence). In nucleotides, the CDR3 is TGTGCCAGCAGCCAAGTTTCGGGGATTTACGAGCAGTACTTC. Translating gives CASSQVSGIYEQYF.

The V gene is TRBV19, the J gene TRBJ2-7; D is ambiguous. V was shortened by 5 bases and J by 6 bases, with 11 bases between the two germline ends. CDR3 length equals 12 residues. Germline loops: CDR1 LNHDA, CDR2 SQIVND (reference sequence). CDR3 sequence: CASSSSPGEQYF. The CDR3 DNA reads TGTGCCAGTAGTTCCTCCCCCGGCGAGCAGTACTTC.

This rearrangement joins TRBV11-2 to TRBJ2-7, with D tentatively TRBD2 (6 bases). This CDR3 is 19 amino acids long. V was shortened by 8 bases and J by 2 bases, with 31 bases between the two germline ends. Germline V gene sequence: CDR1 SGHAT, CDR2 FQNNGV. The CDR3 sequence: CASPVKGPRRGVPTYEQYF. The CDR3 coding sequence is TGTGCCAGCCCGGTAAAGGGGCCCCGGCGGGGAGTCCCGACCTACGAGCAGTACTTC.

The chain links TRBV27 to TRBJ2-7; 7 nucleotides match TRBD2. Trimming at V came to 2 bases and at J to 3 bases, leaving 4 bases not matched to a gene. CDR1 is MNHEY and CDR2 is SMNVEV in the germline V gene (reference sequence). The CDR3 length is 14 residues. CDR3 nucleotides: TGTGCCAGCAGTTTAGTCGGGACTAACTACGAGCAGTACTTC. This encodes CASSLVGTNYEQYF.

The CDR3 region is CATSVSTTNEKLFF. The CDR3 nucleotides read TGTGCCACCAGCGTCTCTACAACTAATGAAAAACTGTTTTTT. This rearrangement joins TRBV15 to TRBJ1-4, with D unresolved. V was clipped by 5 bases and J by 0 bases, with 7 bases between them. Per the germline V gene, CDR1 is LNHNV and CDR2 is YYDKDF (reference sequence). The CDR3 is 14 amino acids. The full variable domain, with the rest looked up from reference TRBV15 and TRBJ1-4, is DAMVIQNPRYQVTQFGKPVTLSCSQTLNHNVMYWYQQKSSQAPKLLFHYYDKDFNNEADTPDNFQSRRPNTSFCFLDIRSPGLGDTAMYLCATSVSTTNEKLFFGSGTQLSVL.

The V and J genes are TRBV10-2 and TRBJ2-7, with TRBD2 matching 7 bases. The CDR3 is 14 amino acids. Germline trimming cut 6 bases from V and 1 base from J; bases unmatched to any gene: 6. CDR1 is WSHSY and CDR2 is SAAADI in the germline V gene. The DNA for the CDR3 is TGCGCCAGCAGAGGACTAGAAGATTCCTACGAGCAGTACTTC. Amino acids: CASRGLEDSYEQYF.

This clone was counted once. V usage is TRBV5-1 and J usage is TRBJ2-3; 9 positions agree with TRBD2. Per germline, CDR1 SGHRS and CDR2 YFSETQ. The CDR3 has 14 residues. V trimming: 7 bases; J trimming: 1 base; junction bases outside the gene matches: 4. In DNA form, the CDR3 reads TGCGCCAGCCGTAGCGGGAGTGGCACAGATACGCAGTATTTT. Translated: CASRSGSGTDTQYF.

V and J are TRBV6-6 and TRBJ1-6; TRBD1 matches 7 bases. Germline assignment: CDR1 MNHNY and CDR2 SVGAGI (reference sequence). Germline trimming cut 7 bases from V and 10 bases from J; bases unmatched to any gene: 10. The CDR3 totals 14 residues. The CDR3 DNA reads TGTGCCAGCACCGCGACAGGGTGGCAGTCACCCCTCCACTTT. This gives the protein CASTATGWQSPLHF.

The chain carries TRBV6-5 and TRBJ2-7, with unresolved D. There are 14 residues in the CDR3. Per germline, CDR1 MNHEY and CDR2 SVGAGI. Trimming took off 6 bases at V and 2 bases at J, with 14 bases between the two ends. CDR3 region: CASSSDTNPYEQYF. The CDR3, as DNA: TGTGCCAGCAGCTCCGACACGAACCCCTACGAGCAGTACTTC.

This rearrangement joins TRBV3-1 (or the pseudogene TRBV3-2) to TRBJ2-7; tentative D call: TRBD1 (6 bases). The V gene's germline CDR1 is LGHDT and CDR2 YNNKEL (reference sequence). Trimming left V 8 bases short and J 2 bases short, with 16 bases between. The CDR3 extends over 14 amino acids. In DNA form, the CDR3 reads TGTGCCAGCGCCCGTGGCCGGACAGCCTACGAGCAGTACTTC. Protein sequence: CASARGRTAYEQYF.

This chain connects TRBV4-2 to TRBJ2-3, with 10 bases identical to TRBD1. Germline V gives CDR1 LGHNA, CDR2 YNFKEQ. J lost 6 bases, V lost 2 bases, and 5 bases had no gene match. The CDR3 covers 15 residues. The CDR3 is CASSQPGQGIDTQYF. As DNA, the CDR3 is TGTGCCAGCAGCCAACCGGGACAGGGGATCGATACGCAGTATTTT.

This clone is a singleton in its sample. V and J are TRBV14 and TRBJ2-1, with TRBD2 as a possible D gene (5 bases). In germline, CDR1 is SGHDN, CDR2 FVKESK. Trimming removed 4 bases from V and 8 bases from J, with 15 bases in between. The CDR3 has 14 residues. The CDR3 bases are TGTGCCAGCAGCCGAGAGTACTTCGGGGATGAGCAGTTCTTC. It specifies CASSREYFGDEQFF.

The chain carries TRBV5-8 and TRBJ2-3; 7 nucleotides match TRBD1. The CDR3 length is 15 residues. Trimming took 2 bases from V and 6 from J; bases not matched to a gene: 9. Germline CDR1 SGHTS, CDR2 YDEGEE. The CDR3, as DNA: TGTGCCAGCAGCTTACCGACAGGGATGGGGGATACGCAGTATTTT. Protein: CASSLPTGMGDTQYF.

This chain joins TRBV5-4 and TRBJ1-1, with 11 bases matching TRBD1. The germline gives CDR1 SGHNT, CDR2 YYREEE (reference sequence). This CDR3 spans 15 amino acids. The V gene end was trimmed by 3 bases and the J gene end by 4 bases; junction bases not matched to a gene: 5. The CDR3 loop is CASSSGTGGFTEAFF. The CDR3 DNA reads as TGTGCCAGCAGCTCCGGGACAGGGGGGTTCACTGAAGCTTTCTTT. The variable domain in full, completed from reference TRBV5-4 and TRBJ1-1, reads ETGVTQSPTHLIKTRGQQVTLRCSSQSGHNTVSWYQQALGQGPQFIFQYYREEENGRGNFPPRFSGLQFPNYSSELNVNALELDDSALYLCASSSGTGGFTEAFFGQGTRLTVV.

The chain links TRBV18 to TRBJ2-2; 14 bases agree with TRBD2. The CDR3 length is 19 residues. In germline, CDR1 is KGHSH, CDR2 LQKENI. Trimming cost V 2 bases and J 0 bases; bases outside gene matches: 5. CDR3 coding DNA: TGTGCCAGCTCACCAGATCTGACTAGCGGGAGGGCGAACACCGGGGAGCTGTTTTTT. This sequence encodes CASSPDLTSGRANTGELFF.

The V and J genes are TRBV6-5 and TRBJ1-3; no clear D gene. This CDR3 region has 14 residues. In germline, CDR1 is MNHEY, CDR2 SVGAGI. V gave up 10 bases and J gave up 0 bases, with 13 bases separating them. The CDR3: CATTAGVSGNTIYF. CDR3 bases: TGTGCCACCACGGCCGGGGTCTCTGGAAACACCATATATTTT.